The rows below give T cell receptor beta chains drawn from one sample of a study of graft-versus-host responses after intestinal transplantation. Sequenced by immunoSEQ multiplex PCR; TCRdb stores in-frame clones only, minus some. The table lists approximately 63,000 clones, almost 95% of them singletons. No cognate antigen is known for these TCRs. Here the sequenced sample was unstimulated CD4+ T cells sorted from spleen or lymph node cells, taken before transplant. The receptors shown here come from a human donor who was the organ donor for an intestinal transplant. CDR3s include the opening cysteine and the closing phenylalanine or tryptophan. A D gene is named only where the DNA matches it firmly. Where a row states a size, it is once, few, many or the class of an expanded clone; other rows omit it.

J gene: TRBJ1-4; D gene: -; V gene: TRBV7-9; clone size: -; CDR3 protein: CASSTRARTNEKLFF; CDR3 DNA: TGTGCCAGCAGCACAAGGGCCCGAACTAATGAAAAACTGTTTTTT
J gene: TRBJ2-1; D gene: -; V gene: TRBV27; clone size: -; CDR3 protein: CASSAAYNEQFF; CDR3 DNA: TGTGCCAGCAGTGCAGCTTACAATGAGCAGTTCTTC
J gene: TRBJ2-3; D gene: -; V gene: TRBV7-8; clone size: -; CDR3 protein: CASSFAPKGSRDTQYF; CDR3 DNA: TGTGCCAGCAGCTTTGCCCCTAAAGGTAGCAGGGATACGCAGTATTTT
J gene: TRBJ1-3; D gene: -; V gene: TRBV6-5; clone size: -; CDR3 protein: CASSWTEHGGNTIYF; CDR3 DNA: TGTGCCAGCAGCTGGACAGAGCATGGAGGAAACACCATATATTTT
J gene: TRBJ2-2; D gene: -; V gene: TRBV7-9; clone size: -; CDR3 protein: CASSLIAVGELFF; CDR3 DNA: TGTGCCAGCAGCTTAATAGCCGTCGGGGAGCTGTTTTTT
J gene: TRBJ2-1; D gene: -; V gene: TRBV6-1; clone size: -; CDR3 protein: CASSEDGTYRSEQFF; CDR3 DNA: TGTGCCAGCAGTGAAGACGGGACATATAGGAGTGAGCAGTTCTTC
J gene: TRBJ2-3; D gene: -; V gene: TRBV10-3; clone size: -; CDR3 protein: CAIKPRGAHTDTQYF; CDR3 DNA: TGTGCCATCAAACCCCGGGGGGCCCACACAGATACGCAGTATTTT
J gene: TRBJ2-3; D gene: TRBD1; V gene: TRBV6-1; clone size: -; CDR3 protein: CASSELGTGLDTQYF; CDR3 DNA: TGTGCGAGCAGTGAACTTGGGACAGGTTTGGATACGCAGTATTTT
J gene: TRBJ1-2; D gene: TRBD1; V gene: TRBV9; clone size: -; CDR3 protein: CASSVATGVGYTF; CDR3 DNA: TGTGCCAGCAGCGTAGCTACAGGGGTTGGCTACACCTTC
J gene: TRBJ1-3; D gene: -; V gene: TRBV25-1; clone size: -; CDR3 protein: CASSGTRKQVRGNTIYF; CDR3 DNA: TGTGCCAGCAGTGGAACTCGAAAACAGGTGAGGGGAAACACCATATATTTT
J gene: TRBJ1-4; D gene: -; V gene: TRBV7-6; clone size: -; CDR3 protein: CASSLRPGIGEKLFF; CDR3 DNA: TGTGCCAGCAGCTTACGTCCGGGGATCGGTGAAAAACTGTTTTTT
J gene: TRBJ1-1; D gene: -; V gene: TRBV6-5; clone size: -; CDR3 protein: CASRRGLLTEAFF; CDR3 DNA: TGTGCCAGCAGACGCGGACTTCTCACTGAAGCTTTCTTT
J gene: TRBJ2-7; D gene: -; V gene: TRBV5-1; clone size: -; CDR3 protein: CASPDLRFYEQYF; CDR3 DNA: TGCGCCAGCCCGGACCTACGCTTCTACGAGCAGTACTTC
J gene: TRBJ2-3; D gene: -; V gene: TRBV11-3; clone size: once; CDR3 protein: CASRLAGSRADTQYF; CDR3 DNA: TGTGCCAGCAGGTTGGCAGGGAGTCGCGCAGATACGCAGTATTTT
J gene: TRBJ1-3; D gene: -; V gene: TRBV19; clone size: -; CDR3 protein: CASSIVRVRDTIYF; CDR3 DNA: TGTGCCAGTAGTATCGTCAGGGTTCGGGACACCATATATTTT
J gene: TRBJ2-4; D gene: -; V gene: TRBV15; clone size: -; CDR3 protein: CATSIISGTLAKNIQYF; CDR3 DNA: TGTGCCACCAGCATAATATCCGGTACCCTAGCCAAAAACATTCAGTACTTC
J gene: TRBJ2-7; D gene: TRBD2; V gene: TRBV7-2; clone size: once; CDR3 protein: CASSLHGLAGEVGSF; CDR3 DNA: TGTGCCAGCAGCTTGCACGGACTAGCGGGGGAAGTTGGCAGCTTC
J gene: TRBJ2-7; D gene: -; V gene: TRBV7-2; clone size: -; CDR3 protein: CASGPLTGGEQYF; CDR3 DNA: TGTGCCAGCGGACCTTTGACAGGCGGCGAGCAGTACTTC
J gene: TRBJ2-1; D gene: -; V gene: TRBV9; clone size: -; CDR3 protein: CASSPRPHNEQFF; CDR3 DNA: TGTGCCAGCAGCCCTAGGCCCCACAATGAGCAGTTCTTC
J gene: TRBJ2-1; D gene: TRBD1; V gene: TRBV9; clone size: once; CDR3 protein: CASSLGGQALYNEQFF; CDR3 DNA: TGTGCCAGCAGCCTAGGTGGACAGGCTTTATACAATGAGCAGTTCTTC
J gene: TRBJ1-2; D gene: -; V gene: TRBV7-2; clone size: -; CDR3 protein: CASSPPGQGYTF; CDR3 DNA: TGTGCCAGCAGCCCGCCCGGACAGGGCTACACCTTC
J gene: TRBJ2-1; D gene: -; V gene: TRBV11-2; clone size: -; CDR3 protein: CASRLAGVPNEQFF; CDR3 DNA: TGTGCCAGCAGATTAGCTGGCGTGCCCAATGAGCAGTTCTTC
J gene: TRBJ2-5; D gene: TRBD2; V gene: TRBV11-3; clone size: -; CDR3 protein: CATSSGRETQYF; CDR3 DNA: TGTGCCACGTCATCCGGGAGGGAGACCCAGTACTTC
J gene: TRBJ2-3; D gene: -; V gene: TRBV6-1; clone size: few; CDR3 protein: CAAEPLESTDTQYF; CDR3 DNA: TGTGCCGCCGAACCTTTAGAGAGCACAGATACGCAGTATTTT
J gene: TRBJ1-1; D gene: -; V gene: TRBV7-9; clone size: -; CDR3 protein: CASSPPAWGLNTEAFF; CDR3 DNA: TGTGCCAGCAGCCCCCCAGCATGGGGACTGAACACTGAAGCTTTCTTT
J gene: TRBJ2-3; D gene: -; V gene: TRBV18; clone size: -; CDR3 protein: CASSLSGDTQYF; CDR3 DNA: TGTGCCAGCTCACTCTCGGGAGATACGCAGTATTTT
J gene: TRBJ2-3; D gene: -; V gene: TRBV4-3; clone size: once; CDR3 protein: CASSQDRAGSDTQYF; CDR3 DNA: TGCGCCAGCAGCCAAGATAGGGCGGGGTCAGATACGCAGTATTTT
J gene: TRBJ2-5; D gene: TRBD2; V gene: TRBV6-1; clone size: -; CDR3 protein: CASIDGRGLAGLQETQYF; CDR3 DNA: TGTGCCAGCATTGACGGGCGGGGACTAGCGGGACTCCAAGAGACCCAGTACTTC
J gene: TRBJ1-6; D gene: -; V gene: TRBV6-1; clone size: -; CDR3 protein: CASSEGANSPLHF; CDR3 DNA: TGTGCCAGCAGTGAAGGAGCTAATTCACCCCTCCACTTT
J gene: TRBJ2-5; D gene: TRBD2; V gene: TRBV5-4; clone size: -; CDR3 protein: CASSEGGGEETQYF; CDR3 DNA: TGTGCCAGCAGCGAGGGCGGGGGGGAAGAGACCCAGTACTTC
J gene: TRBJ2-5; D gene: TRBD1; V gene: TRBV19; clone size: -; CDR3 protein: CASSIGTGGETQYF; CDR3 DNA: TGTGCCAGTAGTATAGGGACAGGGGGGGAGACCCAGTACTTC
J gene: TRBJ2-3; D gene: -; V gene: TRBV7-8; clone size: -; CDR3 protein: CASSSGADTQYF; CDR3 DNA: TGTGCCAGCAGCTCGGGGGCAGATACGCAGTATTTT
J gene: TRBJ2-5; D gene: -; V gene: TRBV5-6; clone size: few; CDR3 protein: CASSSAGAQETQYF; CDR3 DNA: TGTGCCAGCAGCTCCGCGGGGGCCCAAGAGACCCAGTACTTC
J gene: TRBJ1-6; D gene: -; V gene: TRBV19; clone size: -; CDR3 protein: CATKGQNYNSPLHF; CDR3 DNA: TGTGCCACGAAGGGCCAAAATTATAATTCACCCCTCCACTTT
J gene: TRBJ2-3; D gene: TRBD2; V gene: TRBV10-3; clone size: -; CDR3 protein: CAISEGYGTKKDTQYF; CDR3 DNA: TGTGCCATCAGTGAGGGCTACGGGACTAAAAAAGATACGCAGTATTTT
J gene: TRBJ2-3; D gene: -; V gene: TRBV18; clone size: -; CDR3 protein: CASSPRTRPEAQYF; CDR3 DNA: TGTGCCAGCTCACCGCGCACTAGACCTGAAGCGCAGTATTTT
J gene: TRBJ1-3; D gene: -; V gene: TRBV7-5; clone size: -; CDR3 protein: CARSLQDRPSGNTIYF; CDR3 DNA: TGTGCCAGAAGCTTACAAGACAGGCCCTCTGGAAACACCATATATTTT
J gene: TRBJ2-1; D gene: TRBD1; V gene: TRBV7-9; clone size: -; CDR3 protein: CASSLAPPGQAVFEQFF; CDR3 DNA: TGTGCCAGCAGCTTAGCCCCACCGGGACAGGCTGTTTTCGAGCAGTTCTTC
J gene: TRBJ2-3; D gene: -; V gene: TRBV20-1; clone size: -; CDR3 protein: CSASSTDTQYF; CDR3 DNA: TGCAGTGCGAGCTCAACAGATACGCAGTATTTT
J gene: TRBJ1-2; D gene: -; V gene: TRBV7-2; clone size: -; CDR3 protein: CASSISGFNYGYTF; CDR3 DNA: TGTGCCAGCAGCATTAGCGGTTTTAACTATGGCTACACCTTC
J gene: TRBJ2-7; D gene: -; V gene: TRBV4-1; clone size: -; CDR3 protein: CASSQDLSGKPGSYEQYF; CDR3 DNA: TGCGCCAGCAGCCAAGATTTGTCCGGGAAGCCAGGGTCCTACGAGCAGTACTTC
J gene: TRBJ2-5; D gene: -; V gene: TRBV2; clone size: -; CDR3 protein: CASSKGVSGTQYF; CDR3 DNA: TGTGCCAGCAGTAAAGGGGTTTCGGGGACCCAGTACTTC
J gene: TRBJ2-2; D gene: -; V gene: TRBV30; clone size: -; CDR3 protein: CAWSAPRTGELFF; CDR3 DNA: TGTGCCTGGAGTGCCCCAAGGACCGGGGAGCTGTTTTTT
J gene: TRBJ2-3; D gene: -; V gene: TRBV5-5; clone size: -; CDR3 protein: CASSPTSLLGTDTQYF; CDR3 DNA: TGTGCCAGCAGCCCAACTTCCTTACTCGGCACAGATACGCAGTATTTT
J gene: TRBJ2-7; D gene: TRBD2; V gene: TRBV9; clone size: -; CDR3 protein: CASSAGDLGGRYEQYF; CDR3 DNA: TGTGCCAGCAGCGCCGGAGATTTGGGAGGGAGGTACGAGCAGTACTTC
J gene: TRBJ1-2; D gene: -; V gene: TRBV4-1; clone size: -; CDR3 protein: CASSLSPGFPENGYTF; CDR3 DNA: TGTGCCAGCAGCCTCTCTCCCGGGTTTCCTGAAAATGGCTACACCTTC